This is a list of T cell receptor beta chains from one sample in a study of T-cell memory formation after mild COVID-19. TCRdb used MiXCR to reprocess the 5' RACE reads, holding one entry per CDR3 protein. The sample carries 130,000 to 150,000 distinct CDR3 sequences, roughly a fifth recorded once. Input material: PBMCs or a T cell subset sorted from them (not recorded which). Every receptor here comes from an adult woman who had mild COVID-19 (a few samples of this study predate the infection). Cell type and time point are not known. Each CDR3 is given with its conserved first and last residue. D genes are given only for firm matches. Rows may omit the clone size; those that give it use once, few, many or a size class.

v_gene	d_gene	abundance	j_gene	CDR3aa	CDR3nt
TRBV12-3/TRBV12-4	.	.	TRBJ2-1	CASSLAGVFEQFF	TGTGCCAGCAGTTTAGCGGGAGTCTTTGAGCAGTTCTTC
TRBV7-2	.	.	TRBJ2-3	CASSIRTASTDTQYF	TGTGCCAGCAGCATAAGGACGGCTAGCACAGATACGCAGTATTTT
TRBV2	.	few	TRBJ2-3	CASSAGVTQYF	TGTGCCAGCAGTGCCGGGGTTACGCAGTATTTT
TRBV24-1	.	.	TRBJ1-5	CATSEGFNQPQHF	TGTGCCACCAGTGAGGGGTTTAATCAGCCCCAGCATTTT
TRBV2	TRBD2	.	TRBJ2-2	CASIYSGGAGELFF	TGTGCCAGCATCTATAGCGGGGGGGCCGGGGAGCTGTTTTTT
TRBV5-1	.	.	TRBJ2-1	CASRRAADSYNEQFF	TGCGCCAGCAGACGGGCGGCTGACTCCTACAATGAGCAGTTCTTC
TRBV7-2	.	.	TRBJ1-2	CASSFGGGDGYTF	TGTGCCAGCAGCTTCGGGGGTGGAGATGGCTACACCTTC
TRBV12-3/TRBV12-4	TRBD1	.	TRBJ1-1	CASSDPGQGTEAFF	TGTGCCAGCAGTGACCCGGGACAGGGAACTGAAGCTTTCTTT
TRBV12-5	.	few	TRBJ2-7	CASGFSGGHTEQYF	TGTGCTAGTGGGTTCTCCGGGGGACATACCGAGCAGTACTTC
TRBV7-3	.	.	TRBJ2-7	CASSPGLPGSYEQYF	TGTGCCAGCAGCCCGGGACTCCCCGGCTCCTACGAGCAGTACTTC